The 19 T cell receptor beta chains presented below share a single source sample, sequenced in a study of OX40 agonist ivuxolimab in advanced cancers. Library preparation was by the immunoSEQ multiplex PCR assay. In TCRdb, the immuneACCESS table is reduced to in-frame sequences with V and J assigned. These tables do not hold every clone; where another copy was compared, an unresolved V gene accounts for under half, and the others remain unexplained. For this sample there are about 63,000 clones; around 91% appear just once. Jointly, the top ten make up roughly 10% of the sample. Sample: CD4+ or CD8+ T cells sorted from blood, taken in a trial of the OX40 agonist ivuxolimab. Receptor source: an adult with an advanced solid tumor such as melanoma, head and neck, liver or kidney cancer.

The V and J genes are TRBV5-1 and TRBJ2-3; D ambiguous. The CDR3 runs to 14 residues. Per germline, CDR1 SGHRS and CDR2 YFSETQ. V lost 3 bases, J lost 2 bases, and 10 bases lay in between. The CDR3 bases are TGCGCCAGCAGCTCAGAGGTTTACACAGATACGCAGTATTTT. Protein product: CASSSEVYTDTQYF.

This chain's CDR3 is CASRPITIAEAFF. The CDR3 nucleotides read TGTGCCAGCAGGCCAATCACCATCGCTGAAGCTTTCTTT. V gene TRBV6-1 combines with J gene TRBJ1-1; D remains unclear. The CDR3 is 13 amino acids. Germline CDR1 is MNHNS and CDR2 is SASEGT. The germline V and J ends were trimmed by 6 bases and 6 bases, with 14 bases remaining between them.

The chain links TRBV4-2 to TRBJ2-2; no clear D. Trimming pared 1 base from V and 0 bases from J, leaving 3 bases between. The CDR3 loop spans 14 amino acids. Germline CDR1 LGHNA, CDR2 YNFKEQ. The CDR3 nucleotides read TGTGCCAGCAGCCAAGGTTCGAACACCGGGGAGCTGTTTTTT. Its translation is CASSQGSNTGELFF.

This chain joins TRBV5-1 and TRBJ1-2; 8 positions match TRBD1. Germline V CDR1 and CDR2: SGHRS, YFSETQ. The V segment lost 2 bases and the J segment 4 bases; nucleotides outside the gene matches: 7. The CDR3 spans 15 residues. This CDR3 is CASSLEPGGVYGYTF. The CDR3, as DNA: TGCGCCAGCAGCTTAGAGCCAGGGGGCGTCTATGGCTACACCTTC. The full variable domain, completed using reference TRBV5-1 and TRBJ1-2, is KAGVTQTPRYLIKTRGQQVTLSCSPISGHRSVSWYQQTPGQGLQFLFEYFSETQRNKGNFPGRFSGRQFSNSRSEMNVSTLELGDSALYLCASSLEPGGVYGYTFGSGTRLTVV.

The V call is TRBV18, the J call TRBJ2-1; no clear D. CDR3 length equals 13 residues. Germline V CDR1 and CDR2: KGHSH, LQKENI. The V end lost 3 bases, the J end lost 4 bases, and 7 bases lay between the germline ends. The CDR3 reads CASSPDQYNEQFF. The CDR3 DNA sequence: TGTGCCAGCTCACCCGACCAATACAATGAGCAGTTCTTC.

V is TRBV11-3 and J is TRBJ1-1; 7 bases are shared with TRBD1. V trimming: 0 bases; J trimming: 7 bases; junction bases outside the gene matches: 2. CDR1 is SGHNT and CDR2 is YENEEA in the germline V gene. The CDR3 length is 13 residues. CDR3 coding DNA: TGTGCCAGCAGCTTAGATTGGGACAGTGAAGCTTTCTTT. Translated, it gives CASSLDWDSEAFF.

The J gene is TRBJ1-4, the V gene TRBV7-9; D is unclear. The CDR3 is made up of 15 amino acids. Germline lookup yields CDR1 SEHNR and CDR2 FQNEAQ (reference sequence). V was cut by 2 bases and J by 4 bases, with 11 bases left in between. The CDR3 protein is CASSLPDLYNEKLFF. CDR3 coding DNA: TGTGCCAGCAGCTTACCGGACTTATATAATGAAAAACTGTTTTTT. Drawing the rest from reference TRBV7-9 and TRBJ1-4, the complete variable domain is DTGVSQNPRHKITKRGQNVTFRCDPISEHNRLYWYRQTLGQGPEFLTYFQNEAQLEKSRLLSDRFSAERPKGSFSTLEIQRTEQGDSAMYLCASSLPDLYNEKLFFGSGTQLSVL.

J is TRBJ2-7 and V is TRBV7-2; D is ambiguous. Germline loops: CDR1 SGHTA, CDR2 FQGNSA. V was shortened by 4 bases and J by 2 bases, with 9 bases between the two germline ends. There are 13 residues in the CDR3. For the CDR3, the DNA is TGTGCCAGCAGCTACCCCCGGGCCTACGAGCAGTACTTC. This encodes CASSYPRAYEQYF.

The rearrangement links TRBV7-9 to TRBJ2-5; 7 bases are shared with TRBD1. CDR1 is SEHNR and CDR2 is FQNEAQ in the germline V gene (reference sequence). The CDR3 contains 14 residues. The junction had 5 bases not matched to a gene; V was cut back by 5 bases and J by 2 bases. CDR3: CASSTMTGQETQYF. The CDR3 DNA reads as TGTGCCAGCAGCACAATGACAGGGCAAGAGACCCAGTACTTC.

The chain carries TRBV5-4 and TRBJ2-2; 7 bases line up with TRBD1. The germline V gene encodes CDR1 SGHNT and CDR2 YYREEE (reference sequence). This CDR3 has 15 amino acids. V was pared by 4 bases and J by 7 bases, with 10 bases of the junction left unmatched. In DNA, the CDR3 is TGTGCCAGCAGCGGTAGTACAGGGGTTGGCGGGGAGCTGTTTTTT. Encoded protein: CASSGSTGVGGELFF.

This chain links TRBV5-1 with TRBJ1-1, with 9 bases matching TRBD1. Germline loops: CDR1 SGHRS, CDR2 YFSETQ. The CDR3 covers 14 residues. The ends lost 4 bases at V and 5 bases at J; junction bases unmatched: 6. CDR3 loop: CASSRDRVGTEAFF. For the CDR3, the DNA is TGCGCCAGCAGCCGGGACAGGGTGGGGACTGAAGCTTTCTTT.

V gene TRBV28 combines with J gene TRBJ1-4; D is uncertain. CDR1 and CDR2 from the germline V gene are MDHEN and SYDVKM. V lost 6 bases, J lost 8 bases, and 10 bases lay in between. This CDR3 region has 12 residues. The CDR3 reads CASSRQVEKLFF. In DNA, the CDR3 is TGTGCCAGCAGCCGACAAGTCGAAAAACTGTTTTTT.

The chain uses TRBV9 and TRBJ2-4; D not certain. This CDR3 region has 14 residues. V lost 0 bases and J lost 5, with 9 bases in between. Germline CDR1 is SGDLS and CDR2 is YYNGEE. CDR3 in DNA: TGTGCCAGCAGCGTAGATCCAAACCAAAACATTCAGTACTTC. It specifies CASSVDPNQNIQYF.

The gene calls are TRBV2 and TRBJ2-5; D is uncertain. The germline V and J ends were trimmed by 5 bases and 2 bases, with 3 bases remaining between them. The CDR3 is 11 amino acids. Germline CDR1 is SNHLY and CDR2 is FYNNEI. CDR3 sequence reads: CASSIQETQYF. In nucleotides, the CDR3 is TGTGCCAGCAGTATACAAGAGACCCAGTACTTC.

The chain couples TRBV19 to TRBJ1-3; D is ambiguous. This CDR3 region has 14 residues. The germline gives CDR1 LNHDA, CDR2 SQIVND (reference sequence). The CDR3 DNA reads as TGTTTCGGCAGCCCTTCCGACTCTGGAAACACCATATATTTT. Amino acids: CFGSPSDSGNTIYF. The full variable domain, rest sourced from reference TRBV19 and TRBJ1-3, is DGGITQSPKYLFRKEGQNVTLSCEQNLNHDAMYWYRQDPGQGLRLIYYSQIVNDFQKGDIAEGYSVSREKKESFPLTVTSAQKNPTAFYLCFGSPSDSGNTIYFGEGSWLTVV.

This chain joins TRBV27 and TRBJ1-2; tentatively, D is TRBD1 (6 bases). CDR1 is MNHEY and CDR2 is SMNVEV in the germline V gene (reference sequence). V was clipped by 3 bases and J by 3 bases, with 14 bases between them. The CDR3 has 15 residues. CDR3 loop: CASSFRTDLDYGYTF. The CDR3 DNA sequence: TGTGCCAGCAGTTTCCGGACAGATCTGGACTATGGCTACACCTTC.

The rearrangement uses TRBV6-1 and TRBJ1-1; D ambiguous. Germline lookup yields CDR1 MNHNS and CDR2 SASEGT. V was cut by 5 bases and J by 2 bases, with 12 bases left in between. The CDR3 totals 14 residues. For the CDR3, the DNA is TGTGCCAGCAGTCTGTTTGACACTAACACTGAAGCTTTCTTT. As protein: CASSLFDTNTEAFF.

The sample holds one count of this clone. The chain combines TRBV7-3 with TRBJ2-1; 8 bases line up with TRBD2. V lost 5 bases, J lost 10 bases, and 13 bases stayed unmatched. The CDR3 consists of 15 residues. Germline V gives CDR1 SGHTA, CDR2 FQGTGA. CDR3 region: CASSPSGLGDGEQFF. The CDR3 nucleotides are TGTGCCAGCAGCCCCTCGGGACTAGGGGATGGGGAGCAGTTCTTC.

The chain has TRBV18 and TRBJ1-4, with D perhaps TRBD1 (5 bases). Germline loops: CDR1 KGHSH, CDR2 LQKENI. The CDR3 covers 13 residues. The V and J ends lost 3 bases and 6 bases respectively, with 8 bases between them. CDR3 loop: CASSPGLDEKLFF. In DNA, the CDR3 is TGTGCCAGCTCACCGGGACTGGATGAAAAACTGTTTTTT.